The entry below gives a single T cell receptor (beta chain) sequence along with its context. The sample is drawn from a study of siplizumab effects on memory and regulatory T cells. Assay: immunoSEQ multiplex PCR; the TCRdb copy retains only in-frame clones and omits some. This sample has about 120,000 clones, with about 94% found just once. The germline CDR1 and CDR2 sequences are LNHDA and SQIVND (reference sequence). The CDR3 runs 14 residues. Trimming removed 1 base at V and 4 bases at J, with 8 bases between. Sequencing was carried out using non-Treg CD4+ T cells sorted from blood. The V gene is TRBV19, the J gene TRBJ1-5; no definite D call. The source is a human donor in good health. As DNA, the CDR3 is TGTGCCAGTAGTATAGTAAGCGGGAATCAGCCCCAGCATTTT. This translates into CASSIVSGNQPQHF.